This record covers a single TCR beta chain. Per the original data handling: Nucleated cell number was recorded as an estimate derived from reference gene primer amplification. Measured with immunoSEQ multiplex PCR; TCRdb has only the in-frame clones, and not every one. The DNA gave D and trimming, while V, J and clone size come from that table. Of about 170,000 clones in the sample, 80% to 90% were seen once. The length of the CDR3 is 13 residues. V lost 4 bases and J 2 bases, leaving 10 bases between the germline ends. Germline values: CDR1 SGHRS, CDR2 YFSETQ. This specimen belongs to a study of blood T cell repertoires in COVID-19. The wider study: Sites across the United States, Italy and Spain contributed samples from acute and convalescent COVID-19. T cells, B-cell-depleted T cells, or PBMCs supplied cDNA or gDNA.

Sequenced material: peripheral blood. The clonotype comes from a young man with active or convalescent COVID-19. The chain employs TRBV5-1 and TRBJ2-7; D might be TRBD1 (6 bases). The CDR3 reads CASSQTGTYEQYF. The CDR3 DNA reads TGCGCCAGCAGCCAGACAGGAACCTACGAGCAGTACTTC.